The 20 T cell receptor beta chains reported below all come from one sample, sequenced in a study of shared clonotypes between healthy human individuals. The data were produced by immunoSEQ multiplex PCR, yet TCRdb's version contains in-frame clones alone and is incomplete. The data hold some 500,000 clones, with about 74% observed a single time. The sequenced sample was PBMCs. These receptors all stem from a woman between 40 and 55 years old in good health. Some clones in this sample may be carry-over from other donors' samples.

The chain carries TRBV2 and TRBJ1-3, with D unresolved. The germline gives CDR1 SNHLY, CDR2 FYNNEI. The CDR3 runs to 15 residues. V lost 7 bases to trimming and J lost 0 bases, with 13 bases between them. CDR3: CASTGSHSSGNTIYF. The CDR3, as DNA: TGTGCCAGCACAGGCAGCCATAGCTCTGGAAACACCATATATTTT.

The chain links TRBV11-2 to TRBJ2-1; 7 bases map to TRBD2. Germline values: CDR1 SGHAT, CDR2 FQNNGV. The junction had 9 bases not matched to a gene; V was cut back by 5 bases and J by 5 bases. The CDR3 sequence is 15 residues long. The CDR3 DNA is TGTGCCAGCAGCAACTCCGGGACTACCAACAATGAGCAGTTCTTC. This translates into CASSNSGTTNNEQFF.

The V and J genes are TRBV18 and TRBJ1-2, with D unclear. Germline CDR1 and CDR2: KGHSH and LQKENI. This CDR3 is built from 14 residues. Trimming cost V 2 bases and J 7 bases, with 14 bases left between them. The CDR3 loop reads CASSPGLLVGGYTF. CDR3 nucleotides: TGTGCCAGCTCACCAGGTCTCCTAGTGGGTGGCTACACCTTC.

This clone was detected only once. The genes are TRBV9 and TRBJ2-1, with TRBD2 matching over 10 bases. The CDR3 has 20 amino acids. Trimming removed 0 bases from V and 0 bases from J; junction bases left unmatched: 12. CDR1 is SGDLS and CDR2 is YYNGEE in the germline V gene. The CDR3 spells CASSVGGSGRFISSYNEQFF. In DNA, the CDR3 is TGTGCCAGCAGCGTAGGGGGTAGCGGGAGGTTTATCAGCTCCTACAATGAGCAGTTCTTC.

CDR3 sequence: CASNPGQDYEQYF. In DNA, the CDR3 is TGTGCCAGCAACCCGGGACAGGACTACGAGCAGTACTTC. The chain joins TRBV28 to TRBJ2-7; 8 bases agree with TRBD1. V shed 7 bases and J 3 bases; nucleotides not matched to a gene: 5. CDR3 length equals 13 residues. Germline assignment: CDR1 MDHEN and CDR2 SYDVKM.

This chain uses TRBV5-1 with TRBJ2-7, with TRBD2 as a possible D gene (6 bases). The ends were cut back, 4 bases at V and 0 bases at J, with 8 bases in the middle. The CDR3 spans 13 residues. The germline CDR1 and CDR2 sequences are SGHRS and YFSETQ. The CDR3 loop is CASSGGNSYEQYF. The CDR3 coding sequence is TGCGCCAGCAGCGGCGGGAACTCCTACGAGCAGTACTTC.

The CDR3 DNA reads as TGTGCCAGCAGTGAAGGGCAGGGGGGAGGCTACACCTTC. This codes for CASSEGQGGGYTF. The rearrangement links TRBV6-1 to TRBJ1-2; 7 bases are a match to TRBD1. CDR3 size: 13 residues. Looked up from germline, CDR1 is MNHNS and CDR2 is SASEGT. V shed 1 base and J 8 bases; nucleotides not matched to a gene: 4.

Comments on this clone: A far larger clone is a single base away, which makes a read error likely. The chain joins TRBV4-1 to TRBJ2-5, with 11 bases identical to TRBD2. CDR1 and CDR2 from the germline V gene are MGHRA and YSYEKL. The CDR3 loop spans 16 amino acids. The CDR3 here is CAGSLGLSGRVETQYF. The CDR3 nucleotides are TGCGCCGGCAGCCTCGGGCTTAGCGGGAGGGTGGAGACCCAGTACTTC.

The CDR3 nucleotides read TGTGCCTGGAGGATTAGCGGCCCCTCCTACAATGAGCAGTTCTTC. Translating gives CAWRISGPSYNEQFF. The chain uses TRBV30 and TRBJ2-1; D might be TRBD2 (6 bases). The germline V gene encodes CDR1 GTSNPN and CDR2 SVGIG (reference sequence). This CDR3 has 15 amino acids. V was shortened by 3 bases and J by 0 bases, with 12 bases between the two germline ends.

The chain recombines TRBV4-1 with TRBJ1-2; no firm D call. The germline V gene encodes CDR1 MGHRA and CDR2 YSYEKL. CDR3 length: 15 amino acids. The V and J ends lost 4 bases and 0 bases respectively, with 12 bases between them. CDR3 loop: CASSPQVTTNYGYTF. The CDR3 DNA sequence: TGCGCCAGCAGCCCGCAGGTTACTACTAACTATGGCTACACCTTC.

Concerning this clone itself: This sequence may be a read error, since a much larger clone differs from it by one base. No conserved phenylalanine or tryptophan is present at the end of the CDR3, so a read error is the likely explanation. V and J are TRBV9 and TRBJ2-2, with a possible D match to TRBD1 (5 bases). The V end was cut by 2 bases, the J end by 4 bases, with 6 bases between. Germline CDR1 SGDLS, CDR2 YYNGEE. This CDR3 has 13 residues. CDR3 bases: TGTGCCAGCAGCGTTAGGGGCACCGGGGAGCTGTTTCTT. Its translation: CASSVRGTGELFL.

The chain employs TRBV5-4 and TRBJ2-7, with D unresolved. Germline CDR1 reads SGHNT; CDR2 reads YYREEE (reference sequence). The CDR3 covers 13 residues. Trimming left V 0 bases short and J 6 bases short, with 10 bases between. In DNA form, the CDR3 reads TGTGCCAGCAGCTTGGACCAGACCCCCGAGCAGTACTTC. It codes for CASSLDQTPEQYF.

V usage is TRBV15 and J usage is TRBJ2-2; D may be TRBD2 (6 bases). Germline CDR1 LNHNV, CDR2 YYDKDF (reference sequence). This CDR3 region has 16 residues. V lost 4 bases to trimming and J lost 0 bases, with 12 bases between them. CDR3 nucleotides: TGTGCCACCAGCAATCCGGGACTCGCGAACACCGGGGAGCTGTTTTTT. Encoded protein: CATSNPGLANTGELFF.

The chain links TRBV7-9 to TRBJ1-2; D remains ambiguous. Germline V gene sequence: CDR1 SEHNR, CDR2 FQNEAQ (reference sequence). Trimming took off 5 bases at V and 4 bases at J, with 8 bases between the two ends. The CDR3 has 12 amino acids. In DNA form, the CDR3 reads TGTGCCAGCAGCCCCGGAGCCTATGGCTACACCTTC. Protein sequence: CASSPGAYGYTF.

This sequence joins TRBV19 and TRBJ2-7; possible D gene TRBD2, 6 bases. V was pared by 2 bases and J by 2 bases, with 13 bases between. Germline CDR1 LNHDA, CDR2 SQIVND (reference sequence). CDR3 length: 15 amino acids. CDR3 region: CASSINPGVPYEQYF. CDR3 nucleotides: TGTGCCAGTAGTATAAATCCGGGAGTCCCCTACGAGCAGTACTTC.

This clone was detected only a few times. This chain links TRBV7-6 with TRBJ1-1, with 9 bases that match TRBD1. There are 15 residues in the CDR3. J was trimmed by 3 bases and V by 4 bases; bases with no gene match: 6. Per germline, CDR1 SGHVS and CDR2 FNYEAQ. The CDR3 nucleotides read TGTGCCAGCAGCTCAAGACAGGGGGAGGACACTGAAGCTTTCTTT. Translation gives CASSSRQGEDTEAFF.

The V gene is TRBV28, the J gene TRBJ2-3, with D possibly TRBD2 on 6 matching bases. Germline CDR1 reads MDHEN; CDR2 reads SYDVKM. This CDR3 comprises 15 residues. Trimming cost V 6 bases and J 1 base, with 14 bases left between them. Here the CDR3 reads CASSSERAGTDTQYF. The CDR3 DNA reads as TGTGCCAGCAGCTCCGAGCGGGCGGGCACAGATACGCAGTATTTT. The full variable domain, completed using reference TRBV28 and TRBJ2-3, is DVKVTQSSRYLVKRTGEKVFLECVQDMDHENMFWYRQDPGLGLRLIYFSYDVKMKEKGDIPEGYSVSREKKERFSLILESASTNQTSMYLCASSSERAGTDTQYFGPGTRLTVL.

In the case of this clone: A far bigger clonotype differs at one base, so this is likely a read error. The chain has TRBV2 and TRBJ2-1; 8 bases fit TRBD1. CDR3 length equals 15 residues. Germline values: CDR1 SNHLY, CDR2 FYNNEI. The CDR3 region is CASHLVGQGDNERFF. The CDR3 DNA reads TGTGCCAGCCATTTGGTAGGACAGGGAGACAATGAGCGGTTCTTC.

For this clone: At the DNA level, this CDR3 is encoded by other sequences in the same sample as well. The chain recombines TRBV28 with TRBJ1-2; a weak D match, TRBD1 (5 bases). Looked up from germline, CDR1 is MDHEN and CDR2 is SYDVKM. This CDR3 has 13 amino acids. Between the trimmed V and J ends, which lost 2 bases and 4 bases, there was a span of 8 bases. CDR3 sequence: CASSLGGGYGYTF. The DNA for the CDR3 is TGTGCCAGCAGTTTAGGGGGAGGCTATGGCTACACCTTC.

Remarks on this clone: This likely traces to a read error, being one base from a far larger clone. This rearrangement joins TRBV27 to TRBJ2-3; D remains unclear. V gave up 9 bases and J gave up 6 bases, with 16 bases separating them. CDR1 is MNHEY, CDR2 SMNVEV, per germline (reference sequence). There are 13 residues in the CDR3. The CDR3 reads CASNGLVADTQYF. The CDR3 DNA reads TGTGCCAGTAACGGTCTGGTGGCGGATACGCAGTATTTT.